Presented here are 27 T cell receptor beta chains from one specimen sequenced in a study of blood T cells in healthy people across ages. The use of a sample-barcoded 5' primer and a J-beta primer mix characterized a second PCR of roughly 6 to 11 cycles. TCRdb reprocessed the 5' RACE reads via MiXCR and lists one record per CDR3 protein. Here the sample spans 1.5 million to 2 million distinct CDR3 sequences, approximately 39% being singletons. Source material: blood. These receptors all come from a human donor in good health.

This chain links TRBV11-2 with TRBJ1-4, with 8 positions matching TRBD1. This CDR3 has 15 residues. Germline CDR1 and CDR2: SGHAT and FQNNGV. V lost 4 bases and J lost 4; bases outside the gene matches: 5. The CDR3 nucleotides read TGTGCCAGCAGCTCCCAGGGGGCGCGTAATGAAAAACTGTTTTTT. Encoded protein: CASSSQGARNEKLFF.

The chain uses TRBV28 and TRBJ2-6; D gene ambiguous. The germline gives CDR1 MDHEN, CDR2 SYDVKM. V was trimmed by 6 bases and J by 2 bases, leaving 11 bases between them. The CDR3 has 15 amino acids. CDR3 residues: CASSPGDTGANVLTF. Written as DNA, the CDR3 is TGTGCCAGCAGCCCTGGAGACACTGGGGCCAACGTCCTGACTTTC.

The V and J genes are TRBV20-1 and TRBJ1-2, with D perhaps matching TRBD1 (5 bases). Germline V gene lookup returns CDR1 DFQATT and CDR2 SNEGSKA (reference sequence). The V end lost 6 bases, the J end lost 10 bases, and 18 bases lay between the germline ends. The CDR3 loop spans 12 amino acids. Written as DNA, the CDR3 is TGCAGTGCCCCTCGGGACCCCCGCGACTACACCTTC. Its protein product is CSAPRDPRDYTF.

The V and J genes are TRBV12-3 or TRBV12-4 and TRBJ1-1; D not resolved. Trimming took 2 bases from V and 1 from J, leaving 8 bases between them. This CDR3 region has 14 residues. CDR3 bases: TGTGCCAGCAGTTTAAAGCCAGAGAACACTGAAGCTTTCTTT. Protein product: CASSLKPENTEAFF.

This sequence joins TRBV5-1 and TRBJ1-1; perhaps TRBD1 as D (5 bases). V lost 4 bases and J lost 0, with 16 bases in between. The length of the CDR3 is 16 residues. Per germline, CDR1 SGHRS and CDR2 YFSETQ. This chain's CDR3 is CASSPDRWSMNTEAFF. The CDR3 nucleotides are TGCGCCAGCAGCCCCGACAGATGGAGCATGAACACTGAAGCTTTCTTT. Variable domain in full (rest from reference TRBV5-1 and TRBJ1-1): KAGVTQTPRYLIKTRGQQVTLSCSPISGHRSVSWYQQTPGQGLQFLFEYFSETQRNKGNFPGRFSGRQFSNSRSEMNVSTLELGDSALYLCASSPDRWSMNTEAFFGQGTRLTVV.

This clonotype was observed many times. The rearrangement joins TRBV7-2 to TRBJ2-7; 7 nucleotides match TRBD2. V shed 1 base and J 5 bases; nucleotides not matched to a gene: 2. The CDR3 has 13 residues. Germline CDR1 SGHTA, CDR2 FQGNSA. The CDR3, as DNA: TGTGCCAGCAGCTTAGTGGCGGGGGACGAGCAGTACTTC. Translation gives CASSLVAGDEQYF.

The J gene is TRBJ1-1, the V gene TRBV7-9; D is uncertain. Between the trimmed V and J ends, which lost 2 bases and 11 bases, there was a span of 21 bases. Germline V gene sequence: CDR1 SEHNR, CDR2 FQNEAQ (reference sequence). This CDR3 is 15 amino acids long. Here the CDR3 DNA reads TGTGCCAGCAGCTTACCCAAATTAGTTGCCTCGAGGGCTTTCTTT. Its translation: CASSLPKLVASRAFF. The variable domain in full, completed from reference TRBV7-9 and TRBJ1-1, reads DTGVSQNPRHKITKRGQNVTFRCDPISEHNRLYWYRQTLGQGPEFLTYFQNEAQLEKSRLLSDRFSAERPKGSFSTLEIQRTEQGDSAMYLCASSLPKLVASRAFFGQGTRLTVV.

The chain has TRBV20-1 and TRBJ2-2; 9 bases match TRBD1. This CDR3 contains 15 residues. The junction had 11 bases not matched to a gene; V was cut back by 6 bases and J by 6 bases. The germline V gene encodes CDR1 DFQATT and CDR2 SNEGSKA (reference sequence). The CDR3 spells CSASTGGDFAGELFF. DNA of the CDR3: TGCAGTGCGAGTACAGGGGGCGACTTCGCCGGGGAGCTGTTTTTT.

The rearrangement uses TRBV7-2 and TRBJ2-5, with 10 bases that match TRBD2. The CDR3 is 17 amino acids. The germline CDR1 and CDR2 sequences are SGHTA and FQGNSA. V shed 5 bases, J shed 2 bases, and the junction held 11 bases outside the gene matches. The CDR3 sequence: CASSLPGGTSAQETQYF. The CDR3 DNA reads TGTGCCAGCAGCCTCCCGGGCGGGACTAGCGCTCAAGAGACCCAGTACTTC.

This rearrangement joins TRBV12-3 or TRBV12-4 to TRBJ2-1, with D unresolved. V was shortened by 6 bases and J by 0 bases, with 15 bases between the two germline ends. The CDR3 sequence is 16 residues long. The CDR3 reads CASSTGVLSSYNEQFF. CDR3 DNA sequence: TGTGCCAGCAGCACCGGAGTACTGAGCTCCTACAATGAGCAGTTCTTC.

V gene TRBV10-3 combines with J gene TRBJ2-1; 7 nucleotides align to TRBD1. The CDR3 consists of 17 residues. After removal of 0 bases from V and 6 bases from J, the junction contained 11 bases not matched to a gene. Per the germline V gene, CDR1 is ENHRY and CDR2 is SYGVKD. The CDR3 here is CAISESLTGILGNEQFF. In DNA, the CDR3 is TGTGCCATCAGTGAGTCTCTGACAGGGATCCTCGGCAATGAGCAGTTCTTC.

This clonotype came up many times. The chain carries TRBV5-1 and TRBJ2-7; D ambiguous. CDR1 and CDR2 from the germline V gene are SGHRS and YFSETQ. The CDR3 spans 16 residues. V gave up 4 bases and J gave up 3 bases, with 20 bases separating them. The CDR3: CASSGISTSWVYEQYF. The CDR3 coding sequence is TGCGCCAGCAGCGGAATAAGTACGAGCTGGGTCTACGAGCAGTACTTC.

V is TRBV12-3 or TRBV12-4 and J is TRBJ1-2; 8 bases map to TRBD1. This CDR3 spans 15 amino acids. V lost 6 bases to trimming and J lost 3 bases; unmatched junction nucleotides: 9. The CDR3 protein is CASSLTGGGDYGYTF. The CDR3 nucleotides read TGTGCCAGCAGCTTAACAGGGGGTGGAGACTATGGCTACACCTTC.

This clonotype was picked up a small number of times. The chain couples TRBV5-5 to TRBJ1-4; D perhaps matches TRBD1 (5 bases). Deletions cut 7 bases from V and 7 bases from J, with 17 bases between. This CDR3 has 14 amino acids. Germline values: CDR1 SGHKS, CDR2 YYEKEE (reference sequence). The DNA of the CDR3 is TGTGCCAGCGGATTAACAGGTCGGCCTGAAAAACTGTTTTTT. This encodes CASGLTGRPEKLFF.

CDR3 in DNA: TGTGCCAGCAGCCTGGGTGTAACCGGGACAGGGGATAATGAGCAGTTCTTC. Encoded protein: CASSLGVTGTGDNEQFF. The rearrangement uses TRBV7-9 and TRBJ2-1; 10 bases are a match to TRBD1. The CDR3 totals 17 residues. With 5 bases clipped from V and 7 bases from J, the junction kept 14 bases outside the gene matches. The germline V gene has CDR1 SEHNR and CDR2 FQNEAQ (reference sequence). The full variable domain, completed using reference TRBV7-9 and TRBJ2-1, is DTGVSQNPRHKITKRGQNVTFRCDPISEHNRLYWYRQTLGQGPEFLTYFQNEAQLEKSRLLSDRFSAERPKGSFSTLEIQRTEQGDSAMYLCASSLGVTGTGDNEQFFGPGTRLTVL.

As regards this clonotype: The junction shows a germline mismatch at one end, possibly a read error. This chain links TRBV4-2 with TRBJ2-4, with D unresolved. The germline CDR1 and CDR2 sequences are LGHNA and YNFKEQ. The CDR3 is 12 residues long. This CDR3 reads CAGSQVKNIQYF. CDR3 DNA sequence: TGTGCCGGCAGCCAAGTCAAAAACATTCAGTACTTC.

The chain couples TRBV11-2 to TRBJ2-7, with 7 bases matching TRBD2. V was pared by 5 bases and J by 0 bases, with 7 bases of the junction left unmatched. CDR1 is SGHAT, CDR2 FQNNGV, per germline. CDR3 length: 15 amino acids. CDR3 DNA sequence: TGTGCCAGCAGCCCCGAACTAGCGTCCTCCTACGAGCAGTACTTC. It yields the protein CASSPELASSYEQYF.

The rearrangement joins TRBV5-1 to TRBJ2-7; D ambiguous. Trimming shortened V by 0 bases and J by 2 bases, and 15 bases separated the two germline ends. The CDR3 contains 16 residues. CDR1 and CDR2 (germline): SGHRS, YFSETQ. The CDR3 loop is CASSLGMYGYTYEQYF. DNA for the CDR3: TGCGCCAGCAGCTTGGGAATGTACGGGTACACCTACGAGCAGTACTTC.

The sample holds a few counts of this clonotype. The chain has TRBV9 and TRBJ2-3, with D possibly being TRBD1 (6 bases). The CDR3 has 17 amino acids. CDR1 is SGDLS, CDR2 YYNGEE, per germline. Trimming took 4 bases from V and 6 from J, leaving 24 bases between them. The CDR3 DNA reads TGTGCCAGCAGCCCCTGGGACAAACCAAGACCCGCGGATACGCAGTATTTT. Protein product: CASSPWDKPRPADTQYF.

Points on this clonotype: Germline and junction disagree at one end, which may indicate a read error. The J gene is TRBJ1-2, the V gene TRBV6-6; no firm D call. This CDR3 spans 17 amino acids. Germline values: CDR1 MNHNY, CDR2 SVGAGI (reference sequence). The CDR3 DNA sequence: TGTGCCAGCAGTTATTCGAACGGGGATCTTGCTAACTACGGCTACACCTTC. Translating it yields CASSYSNGDLANYGYTF.

This clonotype showed up many times. The rearrangement uses TRBV18 and TRBJ2-3, with 7 bases that match TRBD1. The CDR3 consists of 17 residues. V lost 0 bases and J lost 2; bases outside the gene matches: 8. Germline V CDR1 and CDR2: KGHSH, LQKENI. For the CDR3, the DNA is TGTGCCAGCTCACCACCGTCACCGGGACAGTCCACAGATACGCAGTATTTT. Translation: CASSPPSPGQSTDTQYF.

The V call is TRBV20-1, the J call TRBJ2-3; 8 bases line up with TRBD2. Germline V gene lookup returns CDR1 DFQATT and CDR2 SNEGSKA (reference sequence). There are 15 residues in the CDR3. The trim removed 0 bases at V and 3 bases at J, leaving 5 bases unmatched. CDR3 sequence reads: CSAREQRGLTDTQYF. The CDR3 nucleotides read TGCAGTGCTAGAGAGCAGCGGGGGCTGACAGATACGCAGTATTTT.

The rearrangement uses TRBV13 and TRBJ2-1, with D tentatively TRBD2 (6 bases). CDR3 size: 15 residues. From germline, CDR1 is PRHDT and CDR2 FYEKMQ (reference sequence). V lost 2 bases to trimming and J lost 7 bases, with 15 bases between them. CDR3 bases: TGTGCCAGCAGCTTAAGATTTGGACTATATAATGAGCAGTTCTTC. Amino acid sequence: CASSLRFGLYNEQFF.

This clonotype showed up just a few times. Here the CDR3 reads CSVGSPYYTF. The CDR3 region has the DNA TGCAGCGTTGGCTCCCCATACTACACCTTC. This chain connects TRBV29-1 to TRBJ1-2; no definite D call. The CDR3 totals 10 residues. Germline V gene sequence: CDR1 SQVTM, CDR2 ANQGSEA. V dropped 4 bases and J dropped 10 bases, with 10 bases sitting between them.

This clonotype appeared a few times. The J gene is TRBJ1-1, the V gene TRBV13; 11 nucleotides match TRBD1. Germline lookup yields CDR1 PRHDT and CDR2 FYEKMQ (reference sequence). With V trimmed by 7 bases and J by 8 bases, 6 bases remained unmatched. This CDR3 region has 13 residues. The CDR3 protein is CASNGQGATEAFF. CDR3 sequence (DNA): TGTGCCAGCAACGGACAGGGGGCAACCGAAGCTTTCTTT.

This clonotype came up once. This is likely a read error, given that the CDR3 carries no conserved phenylalanine or tryptophan at its end. In DNA, the CDR3 is TGTGCCAGCAGTTTAATGGGGACAACCTACGAGCAGTACTCC. It is translated as CASSLMGTTYEQYS. The V and J genes are TRBV12-3 or TRBV12-4 and TRBJ2-7; a weak D match, TRBD1 (6 bases). The CDR3 runs 14 residues. V lost 2 bases to trimming and J lost 2 bases, with 10 bases between them.

This clonotype occurred a few times. The chain links TRBV12-3 or TRBV12-4 to TRBJ1-2; 9 positions agree with TRBD1. The V gene end was trimmed by 4 bases and the J gene end by 0 bases; junction bases not matched to a gene: 12. The CDR3 has 18 residues. CDR3 sequence reads: CASSSDRGNRLANYGYTF. The CDR3 DNA is TGTGCCAGCAGTTCGGACAGGGGAAATCGGTTAGCTAACTATGGCTACACCTTC.